One T cell receptor (beta chain) is described in this entry. This sample was included in a study of cytomegalovirus exposure and HLA in healthy donors. Primers for the PCR totalled 60 Vbeta and 13 Jbeta. Method: immunoSEQ multiplex PCR; TCRdb's copy keeps in-frame clones and lacks some. The sample yields some 180,000 clones, roughly 72% seen once. This CDR3 is 11 amino acids long. The germline gives CDR1 MDHEN, CDR2 SYDVKM. V was trimmed by 10 bases and J by 5 bases, leaving 11 bases between them. The sequenced sample was PBMCs. The sequence was obtained from a man aged 25 to 40 in good health and CMV-seronegative. V and J are TRBV28 and TRBJ2-5, with D possibly being TRBD1 (5 bases). The chain's CDR3 is CATGQTETQYF. CDR3 nucleotide sequence: TGTGCCACCGGACAAACGGAGACCCAGTACTTC.